Each of the 32 T cell receptor beta chains below was sequenced from the same sample in a study of shared clonotypes between healthy human individuals. Profiled with immunoSEQ multiplex PCR; TCRdb holds only in-frame clones, not every one. This table holds approximately 1.5 million clones, about 98.5% found once. Specimen: naive CD4+ T cells sorted from blood. Indicated subset: CD45RA+ positively selected. These receptors were collected from a man aged 25 to 40 in good health.

The rearrangement uses TRBV10-3 and TRBJ2-7; D possibly corresponds to TRBD1 (5 bases). Germline CDR1 reads ENHRY; CDR2 reads SYGVKD. Trimming took 6 bases from V and 0 from J, leaving 15 bases between them. The CDR3 has 15 amino acids. The CDR3 spells CAISPRVASSYEQYF. CDR3 coding DNA: TGTGCCATCAGCCCCAGGGTGGCCAGCTCCTACGAGCAGTACTTC.

The V gene is TRBV18, the J gene TRBJ2-5; TRBD1 matches 7 bases. Germline V lookup: CDR1 KGHSH, CDR2 LQKENI. The CDR3 contains 17 residues. The V and J ends lost 2 bases and 3 bases, in that order; junction bases with no gene match: 12. The DNA of the CDR3 is TGTGCCAGCTCACCATCTAGATCGGGGACAGCCGAAGAGACCCAGTACTTC. Protein product: CASSPSRSGTAEETQYF.

This chain links TRBV6-1 with TRBJ2-7, with TRBD2 identical over 12 bases. Germline V CDR1 and CDR2: MNHNS, SASEGT. This CDR3 comprises 15 residues. V trimming: 6 bases; J trimming: 3 bases; junction bases outside the gene matches: 6. CDR3 region: CASRTSGSNYYEQYF. In DNA, the CDR3 is TGTGCCAGCAGGACTAGCGGGAGTAATTACTACGAGCAGTACTTC.

The table lists this clone with a count of one. The chain recombines TRBV2 with TRBJ1-5; D ambiguous. The germline V gene has CDR1 SNHLY and CDR2 FYNNEI. Trimming pared 9 bases from V and 7 bases from J, leaving 16 bases between. The CDR3 extends over 13 amino acids. DNA of the CDR3: TGTGCCAGTTGCACGGCCAAGGGACAGCCCCAGCATTTT. This codes for CASCTAKGQPQHF.

Details on this clone: Other DNA sequences in the sample encode the same CDR3. The genes are TRBV25-1 and TRBJ2-7, with D unclear. Germline V lookup: CDR1 MGHDK, CDR2 SYGVNS. This CDR3 is 11 amino acids long. Trimming removed 6 bases from V and 1 base from J, with 4 bases in between. DNA of the CDR3: TGTGCCAGCAGGTCGTCCTACGAGCAGTACTTC. This codes for CASRSSYEQYF.

This chain connects TRBV18 to TRBJ2-1, with D uncertain. V lost 5 bases and J lost 2, with 10 bases in between. Germline CDR1 reads KGHSH; CDR2 reads LQKENI. This CDR3 comprises 14 residues. The CDR3 coding sequence is TGTGCCAGCTCAGAGTCGTGGACCTACAATGAGCAGTTCTTC. Protein product: CASSESWTYNEQFF. The full variable domain, its missing parts supplied by reference TRBV18 and TRBJ2-1, is NAGVMQNPRHLVRRRGQEARLRCSPMKGHSHVYWYRQLPEEGLKFMVYLQKENIIDESGMPKERFSAEFPKEGPSILRIQQVVRGDSAAYFCASSESWTYNEQFFGPGTRLTVL.

The chain is built from TRBV5-8 and TRBJ2-1; D is ambiguous. The V and J ends lost 4 bases and 10 bases respectively, with 12 bases between them. CDR3 length equals 12 residues. Germline V gene lookup returns CDR1 SGHTS and CDR2 YDEGEE. CDR3: CASSVKFEEQFF. The DNA of the CDR3 is TGTGCCAGCAGCGTAAAGTTTGAAGAGCAGTTCTTC.

The J gene is TRBJ1-3, the V gene TRBV9; D unresolved. The CDR3 runs 15 residues. Trimming shortened V by 0 bases and J by 7 bases, and 14 bases separated the two germline ends. The germline V gene has CDR1 SGDLS and CDR2 YYNGEE. The CDR3 sequence: CASSVGPGAANTIYF. The CDR3 region has the DNA TGTGCCAGCAGCGTAGGCCCCGGAGCGGCCAACACCATATATTTT.

V is TRBV13 and J is TRBJ2-2; 7 bases align to TRBD2. Germline V gene sequence: CDR1 PRHDT, CDR2 FYEKMQ (reference sequence). J gave up 5 bases and V 0 bases, and 9 bases lay outside the gene matches. This CDR3 contains 17 residues. The CDR3 loop is CASSLGAGLVVTGELFF. CDR3 in DNA: TGTGCCAGCAGCTTAGGAGCCGGACTAGTCGTAACCGGGGAGCTGTTTTTT.

This chain uses TRBV4-3 with TRBJ2-1; 7 bases match TRBD2. The CDR3 is made up of 14 amino acids. CDR1 is LGHNA, CDR2 YSLEER, per germline. V lost 3 bases, J lost 15 bases, and 14 bases stayed unmatched. The CDR3, as DNA: TGCGCCAGCAGCCAGTCCCTCGGGGGGACTTCCGGGTTCTTC. The encoded protein is CASSQSLGGTSGFF.

The count of this clone is one. The chain joins TRBV9 to TRBJ2-1; TRBD2 matches at 8 bases. The junction had 3 bases not matched to a gene; V was cut back by 2 bases and J by 5 bases. CDR1 SGDLS and CDR2 YYNGEE come from the germline V gene. CDR3 length: 14 amino acids. The CDR3 DNA reads as TGTGCCAGCAGCGTCACTAGCGGCGACAATGAGCAGTTCTTC. It specifies CASSVTSGDNEQFF. The whole variable domain, remainder taken from reference TRBV9 and TRBJ2-1, is DSGVTQTPKHLITATGQRVTLRCSPRSGDLSVYWYQQSLDQGLQFLIQYYNGEERAKGNILERFSAQQFPDLHSELNLSSLELGDSALYFCASSVTSGDNEQFFGPGTRLTVL.

The rearrangement uses TRBV18 and TRBJ2-5; 7 nucleotides agree with TRBD2. Germline trimming cut 3 bases from V and 2 bases from J; bases unmatched to any gene: 6. From germline, CDR1 is KGHSH and CDR2 LQKENI. This CDR3 region has 15 residues. The CDR3 spells CASSPRAGVQETQYF. CDR3 DNA sequence: TGTGCCAGCTCACCCAGGGCGGGAGTACAAGAGACCCAGTACTTC.

The rearrangement uses TRBV6-1 and TRBJ1-2; no definite D call. Germline V gene sequence: CDR1 MNHNS, CDR2 SASEGT. The CDR3 has 15 amino acids. Trimming took 6 bases from V and 0 from J, leaving 14 bases between them. Here the CDR3 reads CASSPRITANYGYTF. The DNA for the CDR3 is TGTGCCAGCAGCCCCCGGATTACAGCTAACTATGGCTACACCTTC.

This chain uses TRBV5-4 with TRBJ2-2; tentatively, D is TRBD1 (6 bases). V gave up 5 bases and J gave up 0 bases, with 20 bases separating them. The germline V gene has CDR1 SGHNT and CDR2 YYREEE (reference sequence). The CDR3 has 18 residues. The CDR3 loop is CASSSPTANRANTGELFF. The CDR3 DNA reads as TGTGCCAGCAGTTCCCCCACAGCTAACAGGGCGAACACCGGGGAGCTGTTTTTT.

The chain has TRBV11-2 and TRBJ2-7; possibly TRBD2 for D (8 bases). CDR3 length: 16 amino acids. The V and J ends lost 3 bases and 7 bases respectively, with 22 bases between them. Germline CDR1 and CDR2: SGHAT and FQNNGV. The CDR3: CASSLGLVGGLGEQYF. CDR3 bases: TGTGCCAGCAGCTTGGGACTAGTAGGGGGCTTGGGAGAGCAGTACTTC.

Regarding this clone: The same CDR3 arises from other DNA sequences in this sample as well. The rearrangement links TRBV18 to TRBJ2-1; 10 positions agree with TRBD2. V was pared by 2 bases and J by 2 bases, with 0 bases of the junction left unmatched. Germline CDR1 reads KGHSH; CDR2 reads LQKENI. The CDR3 has 15 amino acids. The CDR3 loop is CASSPGLAAYNEQFF. CDR3 coding DNA: TGTGCCAGCTCACCAGGACTAGCGGCCTACAATGAGCAGTTCTTC.

This sequence joins TRBV4-3 and TRBJ2-1; 9 nucleotides line up with TRBD2. J was trimmed by 2 bases and V by 0 bases; bases with no gene match: 5. CDR3 size: 17 residues. CDR1 is LGHNA, CDR2 YSLEER, per germline. The CDR3 nucleotides are TGCGCCAGCAGCCAAGATTTGCCTAGCGGGACCTACAATGAGCAGTTCTTC. Amino acid sequence: CASSQDLPSGTYNEQFF.

This rearrangement joins TRBV18 to TRBJ2-1; no clear D. CDR1 is KGHSH, CDR2 LQKENI, per germline. V was pared by 4 bases and J by 3 bases, with 7 bases between. This CDR3 comprises 13 residues. DNA for the CDR3: TGTGCCAGCTCACTGAGTCACTACAATGAGCAGTTCTTC. Translating it yields CASSLSHYNEQFF. Full variable domain (missing parts from reference TRBV18 and TRBJ2-1): NAGVMQNPRHLVRRRGQEARLRCSPMKGHSHVYWYRQLPEEGLKFMVYLQKENIIDESGMPKERFSAEFPKEGPSILRIQQVVRGDSAAYFCASSLSHYNEQFFGPGTRLTVL.

The chain couples TRBV9 to TRBJ2-2; D is possibly TRBD2 (5 bases). CDR3 size: 12 residues. Trimming pared 3 bases from V and 6 bases from J, leaving 6 bases between. In germline, CDR1 is SGDLS, CDR2 YYNGEE. CDR3 in amino acids: CASSAEAGELFF. The CDR3 coding sequence is TGTGCCAGCAGCGCGGAGGCCGGGGAGCTGTTTTTT.

CDR3 coding DNA: TGCGCCAGCAGTGAGCCGGACTCCCCGGGACATGAGCAGTTCTTC. Translation: CASSEPDSPGHEQFF. This chain links TRBV10-1 with TRBJ2-1; either TRBD1 or TRBD2 may fit D (5 bases each). CDR1 and CDR2 (germline): WNHNN, SYGVQD (reference sequence). Between the trimmed V and J ends, which lost 2 bases and 8 bases, there was a span of 16 bases. The length of the CDR3 is 15 residues.

The J gene is TRBJ2-5, the V gene TRBV5-1, with TRBD1 as a possible D gene (6 bases). V was cut by 6 bases and J by 4 bases, with 19 bases left in between. This CDR3 comprises 15 residues. Germline V lookup: CDR1 SGHRS, CDR2 YFSETQ. The CDR3 DNA reads TGCGCCAGCATTCGTGTGGGGGCCGCTGGAGAGACCCAGTACTTC. Protein sequence: CASIRVGAAGETQYF.

The chain joins TRBV30 to TRBJ1-1, with D hard to call. V shed 2 bases and J shed 0 bases, with 10 bases lying between them. Germline V gives CDR1 GTSNPN, CDR2 SVGIG (reference sequence). This CDR3 is 14 amino acids long. CDR3 DNA sequence: TGTGCCTGGAGTCGGGAGAGCATGAACACTGAAGCTTTCTTT. Amino acid sequence: CAWSRESMNTEAFF.

V is TRBV28 and J is TRBJ2-5, with 8 bases fitting TRBD2. This CDR3 spans 14 amino acids. CDR1 and CDR2 (germline): MDHEN, SYDVKM. Losses at the gene ends were 8 bases for V and 7 bases for J; bases not matched to a gene: 12. CDR3 in DNA: TGTGCCAGCGAATTGAGCGGGAGTGGGAGGACCCAGTACTTC. The encoded protein is CASELSGSGRTQYF.

The chain recombines TRBV9 with TRBJ2-7; 10 bases fit TRBD2. Germline loops: CDR1 SGDLS, CDR2 YYNGEE. This CDR3 is built from 16 residues. Trimming took 4 bases from V and 5 from J; bases not matched to a gene: 12. CDR3 residues: CASSKGGLAYLHEQYF. CDR3 nucleotide sequence: TGTGCCAGCAGCAAAGGGGGACTAGCGTATCTACACGAGCAGTACTTC.

Concerning this clone itself: The sample contains more than one DNA sequence encoding this CDR3. The chain employs TRBV5-1 and TRBJ2-1; the D gene is possibly TRBD2 (6 bases). Germline values: CDR1 SGHRS, CDR2 YFSETQ. The CDR3 consists of 14 residues. The V end lost 4 bases, the J end lost 2 bases, and 10 bases lay between the germline ends. The CDR3 region has the DNA TGCGCCAGCAGCCCGGGACTTACCTACAATGAGCAGTTCTTC. Its translation is CASSPGLTYNEQFF.

The CDR3 sequence: CASSLGIKFRKTGGETQYF. In DNA form, the CDR3 reads TGCGCCAGCAGCTTGGGCATAAAATTTCGAAAGACAGGGGGAGAGACCCAGTACTTC. V gene TRBV5-1 combines with J gene TRBJ2-5; 9 bases align to TRBD1. CDR3 length: 19 amino acids. Trimming cost V 0 bases and J 4 bases; bases outside gene matches: 16. Germline CDR1 reads SGHRS; CDR2 reads YFSETQ.

The chain links TRBV28 to TRBJ2-1, with 8 bases lining up with TRBD2. Germline loops: CDR1 MDHEN, CDR2 SYDVKM. The CDR3 runs 13 residues. Trimming took 6 bases from V and 14 from J; bases not matched to a gene: 12. The CDR3 bases are TGTGCCAGCAGCCGAGTCGCCGGGAGGGATAAGTTCTTC. This gives the protein CASSRVAGRDKFF.

The V and J genes are TRBV27 and TRBJ2-1, with 16 bases identical to TRBD2. V lost 5 bases, J lost 6 bases, and 10 bases stayed unmatched. The length of the CDR3 is 18 residues. Germline-derived CDR1 and CDR2 are MNHEY and SMNVEV (reference sequence). The DNA for the CDR3 is TGTGCCAGCAGTCAGGGACTAGCGGGAGGGCCGCTAAGCAATGAGCAGTTCTTC. The encoded protein is CASSQGLAGGPLSNEQFF.

The chain couples TRBV27 to TRBJ2-5, with 9 bases fitting TRBD2. This CDR3 is built from 14 residues. Germline CDR1 and CDR2: MNHEY and SMNVEV (reference sequence). After removal of 10 bases from V and 4 bases from J, the junction contained 10 bases not matched to a gene. CDR3 region: CAIYPGLAAETQYF. As DNA, the CDR3 is TGTGCCATCTACCCGGGACTAGCCGCAGAGACCCAGTACTTC.

The V and J genes are TRBV18 and TRBJ1-4; D is perhaps TRBD1 (5 bases). Germline CDR1 and CDR2: KGHSH and LQKENI. The ends were cut back, 2 bases at V and 0 bases at J, with 10 bases in the middle. The CDR3 contains 16 residues. In DNA form, the CDR3 reads TGTGCCAGCTCACCAGACAGTGGCGCAACTAATGAAAAACTGTTTTTT. Its translation: CASSPDSGATNEKLFF.

The CDR3 nucleotides read TGTGCCAGCAGCTTAGAACCCCGGGGCTACGAGCAGTACTTC. Protein product: CASSLEPRGYEQYF. The rearrangement uses TRBV11-3 and TRBJ2-7, with TRBD2 as a possible D gene (5 bases). Germline CDR1 reads SGHNT; CDR2 reads YENEEA. Deletions cut 0 bases from V and 3 bases from J, with 9 bases between. The CDR3 sequence is 14 residues long.

The rearrangement uses TRBV30 and TRBJ1-5; D call uncertain. Deletions cut 0 bases from V and 3 bases from J, with 9 bases between. The germline CDR1 and CDR2 sequences are GTSNPN and SVGIG (reference sequence). The CDR3 runs 14 residues. CDR3 in DNA: TGTGCCTGGAGTGTTCAGCACCTCAATCAGCCCCAGCATTTT. Its protein product is CAWSVQHLNQPQHF.